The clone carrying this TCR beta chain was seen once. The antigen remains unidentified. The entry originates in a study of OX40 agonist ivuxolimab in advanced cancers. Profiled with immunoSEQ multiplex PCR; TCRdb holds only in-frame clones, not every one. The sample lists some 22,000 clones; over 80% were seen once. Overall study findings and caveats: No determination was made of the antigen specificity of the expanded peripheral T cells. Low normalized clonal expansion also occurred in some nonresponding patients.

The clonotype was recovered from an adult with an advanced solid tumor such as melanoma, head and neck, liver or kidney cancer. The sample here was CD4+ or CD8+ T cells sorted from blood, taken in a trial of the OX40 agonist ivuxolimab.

CDR3 residues: CASSLVGQGADTEAFF. CDR3 in DNA: TGCGCCAGCAGCTTGGTAGGGCAGGGGGCGGACACTGAAGCTTTCTTT. The chain joins TRBV5-1 to TRBJ1-1, with 8 bases aligning to TRBD1. This CDR3 is 16 amino acids long. The junction had 7 bases not matched to a gene; V was cut back by 0 bases and J by 3 bases. Germline-derived CDR1 and CDR2 are SGHRS and YFSETQ.